Listed below are T cell receptor beta chains from one sample, sequenced in a study of shared clonotypes between healthy human individuals. Sequencing used immunoSEQ multiplex PCR; TCRdb keeps in-frame clones, though not all of them. The repertoire consists of about 800,000 clones, with roughly 96% occurring once and the leading ten covering about 0.21%. The sample comprised naive CD8+ T cells sorted from blood. Receptors originate from a man aged 25 to 45 in good health. CDR3s include the opening cysteine and the closing phenylalanine or tryptophan. D genes are given only for firm matches. Not every row has a clone size; where given, it reads once, few, many or a size class.

cdr3_length clone_size j_call v_call d_call cdr3_nt cdr3_aa
12 NA TRBJ2-2 TRBV6-6 NA TGTGCCAGCAGTTACAACCCTGGGGAGCTGTTTTTT CASSYNPGELFF
18 NA TRBJ1-3 TRBV5-1 NA TGCGCCAGCAGCTTGGGACAGGATTGGTCACACTCTGGAAACACCATATATTTT CASSLGQDWSHSGNTIYF
15 NA TRBJ1-4 TRBV15 NA TGTGCCACCAGCCCACGGACCTCAACTAATGAAAAACTGTTTTTT CATSPRTSTNEKLFF
18 NA TRBJ2-7 TRBV28 TRBD2 TGTGCCAGCAACACCCGTCGGTCGGCGGGAGGTTTCGCCTACGAGCAGTACTTC CASNTRRSAGGFAYEQYF
15 NA TRBJ2-7 TRBV23-1 TRBD2 TGCGCCAGCAGTCAACGGCTAGCGGGAGATCGAGAGCAGTACTTC CASSQRLAGDREQYF
14 NA TRBJ1-2 TRBV27 NA TGTGCCAGCAGTTTAATGGGGGGGACCTATGGCTACACCTTC CASSLMGGTYGYTF
11 NA TRBJ2-1 TRBV9 NA TGTGCCAGCAGCGTGGACAATGAGCAGTTCTTC CASSVDNEQFF
13 once TRBJ2-1 TRBV27 NA TGTGCCAGCAGTTTTTCCGCGGTAAATGAGCAGTTCTTC CASSFSAVNEQFF
12 NA TRBJ2-1 TRBV28 NA TGTGCCAGCAGTTTGGTAGGCAATGAGCAGTTCTTC CASSLVGNEQFF
13 once TRBJ2-7 TRBV28 TRBD1 TGTGCCAGCAGGAGACAGGGAAGCTACGAGCAGTACTTC CASRRQGSYEQYF
15 NA TRBJ2-1 TRBV6-5 TRBD2 TGTGCCAGCAGTTATCCGAGGGACGGGGGGGATGAGCAGTTCTTC CASSYPRDGGDEQFF
15 NA TRBJ2-3 TRBV29-1 TRBD2 TGCAGCGCCGAAAAAGCGGGAGACGCACCAGATACGCAGTATTTT CSAEKAGDAPDTQYF
14 NA TRBJ1-2 TRBV2 TRBD1 TGTGCCAGCAGTGAATTGGACAGGTCCCGAGGCTACACCTTC CASSELDRSRGYTF
15 NA TRBJ2-1 TRBV11-2 NA TGTGCCAGCAGCCCAATACTAGCCTCCTACAATGAGCAGTTCTTC CASSPILASYNEQFF
14 NA TRBJ2-7 TRBV18 NA TGTGCCAGCTCACCACCCCCCCCCTTCTACGAGCAGTACTTC CASSPPPPFYEQYF
12 NA TRBJ2-5 TRBV2 NA TGTGCCAGCCCAGACAGGACGAAGACCCAGTACTTC CASPDRTKTQYF
17 NA TRBJ2-1 TRBV13 TRBD2 TGTGCCAGCAGCTCAGGACTAGCGGGAGTGGGGTACAATGAGCAGTTCTTC CASSSGLAGVGYNEQFF
12 NA TRBJ2-7 TRBV11-2 NA TGTGCCAGCAGCTTCACTTCCTACGAGCAGTACTTC CASSFTSYEQYF
14 NA TRBJ1-1 TRBV6-6 NA TGTGCCAGCATCCCGGGGGGGGTCAACACTGAAGCTTTCTTT CASIPGGVNTEAFF
16 NA TRBJ1-5 TRBV6-6 NA TGTGCCAGCAGGACCTCACAAAAGCATGGCAATCAGCCCCAGCATTTT CASRTSQKHGNQPQHF
14 NA TRBJ1-2 TRBV4-1 NA TGCGCCAGCAGCCCTCTGACGGCCAACTATGGCTACACCTTC CASSPLTANYGYTF
14 NA TRBJ2-5 TRBV19 NA TGTGCCAGTAGTATAGGGTCAGGTGGGGAGACCCAGTACTTC CASSIGSGGETQYF
18 NA TRBJ2-1 TRBV7-9 TRBD1 TGTGCCAGCAGCCACAGGGACAGGGTAGTTTATCTGGACAATGAGCAGTTCTTC CASSHRDRVVYLDNEQFF
14 NA TRBJ1-4 TRBV7-8 NA TGTGCCAGCAGCTTCCGGGGCGCTAATGAAAAACTGTTTTTT CASSFRGANEKLFF
13 NA TRBJ1-5 TRBV5-1 NA TGCGCCAGCAGCTTGGCCCTCGGGCAGCCCCAGCATTTT CASSLALGQPQHF
15 once TRBJ2-7 TRBV9 NA TGTGCCAGCATCCCCACCTGGCCGAGCACCTACGAGCAGTACTTC CASIPTWPSTYEQYF
15 NA TRBJ2-5 TRBV5-6 NA TGTGCCAGCAGCGAATCTAATGCCCCACAAGAGACCCAGTACTTC CASSESNAPQETQYF
15 NA TRBJ2-7 TRBV7-9 TRBD2 TGTGCCAGCAGCTCCGGGGTGAGCGGGGGCGACGAGCAGTACTTC CASSSGVSGGDEQYF
14 NA TRBJ2-5 TRBV7-2 TRBD1 TGTGCCAGCAGCTTAAACAGGGGAAGGGAGACCCAGTACTTC CASSLNRGRETQYF
14 NA TRBJ1-2 TRBV28 NA TGTGCCAGCAGCGACTATCGATTCGACTATGGCTACACCTTC CASSDYRFDYGYTF
15 NA TRBJ2-7 TRBV5-6 TRBD2 TGTGCCAGCAGCTTGGATCTAGCGGGAGACTACGAGCAGTACTTC CASSLDLAGDYEQYF
16 once TRBJ2-3 TRBV27 TRBD1 TGTGCCAGCAGTTTATACCCTGGACAGGGCTTTGATACGCAGTATTTT CASSLYPGQGFDTQYF
14 NA TRBJ2-5 TRBV4-1 NA TGCGCCAGCAGCCAAGCAGGGGTGCAAGAGACCCAGTACTTC CASSQAGVQETQYF
14 NA TRBJ2-1 TRBV28 TRBD2 TGTGCCAGCCAAGGGACTATTGGCTACAATGAGCAGTTCTTC CASQGTIGYNEQFF
16 NA TRBJ2-3 TRBV2 NA TGTGCCAGCAGCCGGGGAGGGGGTCGCTCCACAGATACGCAGTATTTT CASSRGGGRSTDTQYF
15 NA TRBJ2-7 TRBV5-1 TRBD1 TGCGCCAGCAGCCCGGGGACAGAAAGTGCCTACGAGCAGTACTTC CASSPGTESAYEQYF
16 once TRBJ2-2 TRBV7-9 TRBD2 TGTGCCAGCAGCCAAACTAGCGGGGGAAACACCGGGGAGCTGTTTTTT CASSQTSGGNTGELFF
14 NA TRBJ1-5 TRBV27 NA TGTGCCAGCAGTTTATACCCCATAGGGGATCCCCAGCATTTT CASSLYPIGDPQHF